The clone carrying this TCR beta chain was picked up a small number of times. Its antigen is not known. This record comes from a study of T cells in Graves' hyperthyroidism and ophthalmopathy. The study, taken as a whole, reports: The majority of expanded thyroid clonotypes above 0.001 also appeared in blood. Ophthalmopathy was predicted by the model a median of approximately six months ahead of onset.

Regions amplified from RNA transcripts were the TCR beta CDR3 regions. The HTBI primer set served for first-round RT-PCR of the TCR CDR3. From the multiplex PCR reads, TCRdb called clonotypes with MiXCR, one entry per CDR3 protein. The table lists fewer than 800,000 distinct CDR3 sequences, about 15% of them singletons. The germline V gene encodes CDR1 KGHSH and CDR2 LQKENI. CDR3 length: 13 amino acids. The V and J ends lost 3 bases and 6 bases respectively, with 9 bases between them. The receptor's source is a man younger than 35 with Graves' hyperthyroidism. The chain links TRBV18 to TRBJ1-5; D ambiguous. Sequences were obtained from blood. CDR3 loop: CASSPELVQPQHF. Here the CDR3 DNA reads TGTGCCAGCTCACCCGAACTTGTTCAGCCCCAGCATTTT.